Below are 26 T cell receptor beta chains sequenced from a single sample in a study of blood T cell repertoires in COVID-19. TCRdb's copy holds only in-frame clones and misses some; the assay was immunoSEQ multiplex PCR. This table holds roughly 110,000 clones, roughly 88% found once. The sequenced material came from peripheral blood. All receptors come from a woman in her 70s with acute or convalescent COVID-19.

The chain links TRBV18 to TRBJ2-6, with D tentatively TRBD2 (6 bases). This CDR3 region has 19 residues. Germline V gene sequence: CDR1 KGHSH, CDR2 LQKENI. V shed 6 bases and J shed 0 bases, with 21 bases lying between them. CDR3 in DNA: TGTGCCAGCTCCCCCCTCAGGGTTGGAGGGAGCTCTGGGGCCAACGTCCTGACTTTC. This translates into CASSPLRVGGSSGANVLTF.

A few counts support this clone. This chain links TRBV7-6 with TRBJ1-1; 9 bases are a match to TRBD1. The V gene's germline CDR1 is SGHVS and CDR2 FNYEAQ. The V gene end was trimmed by 3 bases and the J gene end by 5 bases; junction bases not matched to a gene: 10. CDR3 length: 16 residues. DNA of the CDR3: TGTGCCAGCAGCTTTCGAACAGGGGGCGAGGGGACTGAAGCTTTCTTT. Protein sequence: CASSFRTGGEGTEAFF.

This clone occurred a few times. The J gene is TRBJ2-1, the V gene TRBV7-8; possibly TRBD2 for D (6 bases). This CDR3 is built from 12 residues. From germline, CDR1 is SGHVS and CDR2 FQNEAQ. V was cut by 3 bases and J by 7 bases, with 7 bases left in between. The CDR3 loop is CASSFGTNEQFF. The CDR3 coding sequence is TGTGCCAGCAGCTTTGGGACTAATGAGCAGTTCTTC.

The chain is built from TRBV3-1 (or the pseudogene TRBV3-2) and TRBJ2-1; D is ambiguous. Germline CDR1 reads LGHDT; CDR2 reads YNNKEL (reference sequence). This CDR3 region has 13 residues. V lost 0 bases to trimming and J lost 12 bases, with 12 bases between them. CDR3: CASSQDPALGQFF. DNA of the CDR3: TGTGCCAGCAGCCAAGATCCCGCCCTAGGGCAGTTCTTC.

The genes are TRBV6-5 and TRBJ1-1; perhaps TRBD1 as D (6 bases). Germline V gene data show CDR1 as MNHEY and CDR2 as SVGAGI. The V gene lost 6 bases and the J gene lost 4 bases, with 12 bases spanning the gap. This CDR3 spans 13 amino acids. The CDR3 coding sequence is TGTGCCAGCAGAGGACAGTTATTCACTGAAGCTTTCTTT. Residues: CASRGQLFTEAFF.

V gene TRBV5-1 combines with J gene TRBJ2-3, with TRBD1 identical over 9 bases. V lost 3 bases, J lost 5 bases, and 4 bases stayed unmatched. Per germline, CDR1 SGHRS and CDR2 YFSETQ. The CDR3 spans 14 residues. CDR3 amino acids: CASSWTGEGDTQYF. The DNA of the CDR3 is TGCGCCAGCAGCTGGACAGGGGAGGGAGATACGCAGTATTTT.

This chain joins TRBV5-1 and TRBJ1-6, with 7 positions matching TRBD1. J lost 6 bases, V lost 4 bases, and 4 bases had no gene match. The CDR3 totals 14 residues. Germline V CDR1 and CDR2: SGHRS, YFSETQ. This chain's CDR3 is CASSPGTVNSPLHF. CDR3 DNA sequence: TGCGCCAGCAGCCCCGGGACAGTTAATTCACCCCTCCACTTT.

This rearrangement joins TRBV19 to TRBJ2-3, with 10 bases identical to TRBD1. Unmatched junction bases numbered 5, after V lost 2 bases and J lost 6 bases. The CDR3 is 15 amino acids. Germline CDR1 reads LNHDA; CDR2 reads SQIVND (reference sequence). The CDR3 DNA reads as TGTGCCAGTAGTATATGGACAGGGGGGGATGATACGCAGTATTTT. Residues: CASSIWTGGDDTQYF.

This chain uses TRBV7-6 with TRBJ1-6; no clear D gene. The CDR3 length is 14 residues. V was cut by 1 base and J by 5 bases, with 6 bases left in between. From germline, CDR1 is SGHVS and CDR2 FNYEAQ. The CDR3 DNA reads as TGTGCCAGCAGCTTAGATCCCGATAATTCACCCCTCCACTTT. It translates to CASSLDPDNSPLHF.

The chain combines TRBV12-5 with TRBJ2-1, with TRBD2 as a possible D gene (6 bases). The V end lost 1 base, the J end lost 4 bases, and 14 bases lay between the germline ends. CDR3 length equals 16 residues. CDR1 is LGHNT, CDR2 FRNRAP, per germline. The CDR3 DNA sequence: TGTGCTAGTGGTTTGGAAAACGGGAGCCGTTACAATGAGCAGTTCTTC. Residues: CASGLENGSRYNEQFF.

The V and J genes are TRBV7-2 and TRBJ2-6, with no clear D. Deletions cut 5 bases from V and 0 bases from J, with 11 bases between. The CDR3 covers 16 residues. Germline V gene sequence: CDR1 SGHTA, CDR2 FQGNSA. The CDR3 spells CASSKDTHSGANVLTF. CDR3 nucleotides: TGTGCCAGCAGCAAAGACACCCACTCTGGGGCCAACGTCCTGACTTTC.

The V gene is TRBV3-1 (or the pseudogene TRBV3-2), the J gene TRBJ2-5; 7 bases map to TRBD1. CDR3 length equals 15 residues. The ends lost 5 bases at V and 5 bases at J; junction bases unmatched: 11. Germline assignment: CDR1 LGHDT and CDR2 YNNKEL (reference sequence). The CDR3 DNA sequence: TGTGCCAGCAGCTTTTGGGACAGAGTTGGCGAGACCCAGTACTTC. Protein product: CASSFWDRVGETQYF.

Comments on this clone: Other DNA sequences in the same sample also yield this CDR3. The chain is built from TRBV11-3 and TRBJ2-1, with D unclear. The germline V gene has CDR1 SGHNT and CDR2 YENEEA. V lost 3 bases and J lost 0, with 6 bases in between. This CDR3 region has 14 residues. DNA for the CDR3: TGTGCCAGCAGCTTGTCCGGCTCCTACAATGAGCAGTTCTTC. Amino acid sequence: CASSLSGSYNEQFF.

This chain joins TRBV9 and TRBJ2-3; TRBD1 is a possible D gene (5 bases). This CDR3 has 14 amino acids. Per the germline V gene, CDR1 is SGDLS and CDR2 is YYNGEE. The V end lost 0 bases, the J end lost 9 bases, and 14 bases lay between the germline ends. The CDR3 spells CASSVGQGLGTQYF. CDR3 nucleotides: TGTGCCAGCAGCGTAGGCCAGGGATTGGGGACGCAGTATTTT.

V usage is TRBV2 and J usage is TRBJ2-7; 8 bases map to TRBD1. Trimming cost V 6 bases and J 6 bases; bases outside gene matches: 10. The germline gives CDR1 SNHLY, CDR2 FYNNEI. The CDR3 has 14 residues. For the CDR3, the DNA is TGTGCCAGCAGGTTTGTCCAGGGGGCAGCCGAGCAGTACTTC. Translating it yields CASRFVQGAAEQYF.

The chain couples TRBV19 to TRBJ1-5, with 8 bases aligning to TRBD1. Germline CDR1 and CDR2: LNHDA and SQIVND (reference sequence). CDR3 length: 12 amino acids. V gave up 8 bases and J gave up 8 bases; unmatched junction bases: 5. In DNA form, the CDR3 reads TGTGCCAGTTCGGACAGGGAAGAGCCCCAGCATTTT. The encoded protein is CASSDREEPQHF.

The chain's CDR3 is CASSLSQGPHQPQHF. The CDR3 DNA follows: TGTGCCAGCAGCTTAAGTCAGGGTCCCCATCAGCCCCAGCATTTT. The rearrangement uses TRBV7-8 and TRBJ1-5, with a tentative D call TRBD1 (5 bases). The CDR3 extends over 15 amino acids. Trimming pared 2 bases from V and 5 bases from J, leaving 13 bases between. Germline-derived CDR1 and CDR2 are SGHVS and FQNEAQ.

The gene calls are TRBV5-1 and TRBJ2-5; possible D gene TRBD2, 5 bases. V lost 3 bases and J 5 bases, leaving 11 bases between the germline ends. The germline CDR1 and CDR2 sequences are SGHRS and YFSETQ. The CDR3 contains 13 residues. The CDR3 DNA reads as TGCGCCAGCAGCTCCGGACTGATGGAGACCCAGTACTTC. Its translation: CASSSGLMETQYF.

This chain uses TRBV19 with TRBJ2-6; D is unresolved. In germline, CDR1 is LNHDA, CDR2 SQIVND (reference sequence). The V end was cut by 3 bases, the J end by 4 bases, with 10 bases between. CDR3 length equals 15 residues. The CDR3, as DNA: TGTGCCAGTAGTATCAACATTCGCGGGGCCAACGTCCTGACTTTC. Translated, it gives CASSINIRGANVLTF.

This chain links TRBV24-1 with TRBJ1-5; the match to TRBD1 covers 7 bases. The J segment lost 0 bases and the V segment lost 4 bases, leaving 2 bases of the junction unmatched. The germline V gene encodes CDR1 KGHDR and CDR2 SFDVKD. CDR3 length equals 15 residues. CDR3 DNA sequence: TGTGCCACCAGTGACAACAGGGGTAGCAATCAGCCCCAGCATTTT. Amino acid sequence: CATSDNRGSNQPQHF.

This chain joins TRBV27 and TRBJ2-6, with 10 nucleotides matching TRBD1. This CDR3 is 17 amino acids long. V lost 7 bases and J lost 2; bases outside the gene matches: 8. Germline values: CDR1 MNHEY, CDR2 SMNVEV (reference sequence). Here the CDR3 reads CASTMTGGDPGANVLTF. CDR3 sequence (DNA): TGTGCCAGCACCATGACAGGGGGCGACCCTGGGGCCAACGTCCTGACTTTC.

V usage is TRBV5-1 and J usage is TRBJ1-4; D unclear. The V end lost 0 bases, the J end lost 7 bases, and 10 bases lay between the germline ends. CDR1 SGHRS and CDR2 YFSETQ come from the germline V gene. The CDR3 contains 14 residues. CDR3 protein: CASSLGGVGEKLFF. The CDR3 DNA is TGCGCCAGCAGCTTGGGGGGAGTTGGTGAAAAACTGTTTTTT.

J is TRBJ2-5 and V is TRBV11-2; D gene unclear. Trimming left V 2 bases short and J 5 bases short, with 9 bases between. The CDR3 has 13 amino acids. Germline V gene sequence: CDR1 SGHAT, CDR2 FQNNGV. The CDR3 region has the DNA TGTGCCAGCAGCTTATTTACCGGGGAGACCCAGTACTTC. Protein product: CASSLFTGETQYF.

This clone has just one count. The CDR3 is CASSLAGGSGNEQFF. As DNA, the CDR3 is TGCGCCAGCAGCTTGGCTGGCGGGAGCGGCAATGAGCAGTTCTTC. The V gene is TRBV5-1, the J gene TRBJ2-1; TRBD2 aligns across 7 bases. Unmatched junction bases numbered 6, after V lost 0 bases and J lost 6 bases. Germline V gene data show CDR1 as SGHRS and CDR2 as YFSETQ. The CDR3 consists of 15 residues.

The J gene is TRBJ2-3, the V gene TRBV5-6; D not resolved. Trimming stripped 4 bases from V and 2 bases from J, with 8 bases between. The CDR3 sequence is 13 residues long. Germline CDR1 is SGHDT and CDR2 is YYEEEE. The CDR3: CASSKETTDTQYF. The CDR3 DNA reads TGTGCCAGCAGCAAGGAGACCACAGATACGCAGTATTTT.

V is TRBV2 and J is TRBJ2-7; tentative D call: TRBD1 (5 bases). Trimming pared 8 bases from V and 0 bases from J, leaving 14 bases between. CDR1 and CDR2 from the germline V gene are SNHLY and FYNNEI. The CDR3 has 14 residues. The CDR3 sequence: CASLETASSYEQYF. CDR3 nucleotides: TGTGCCAGCTTGGAGACAGCGAGCTCCTACGAGCAGTACTTC.